The rows below give T cell receptor beta chains drawn from one sample of a study of T cell repertoires in ileal Crohn's disease. Using immunoSEQ multiplex PCR, the repertoire was profiled, and TCRdb retains in-frame clones only, with some absent. Of roughly 3,900 clones in the sample, around 83% were seen once. The sample consisted of ileal tissue. These receptors were collected from an adult with Crohn's disease. Both conserved end residues are part of each CDR3. D genes are given only for firm matches. Clone size is not always given. Where it is, it says once, few, many or a class for expanded clones.

-	TRBV25-1	TRBJ1-4	-	TGTGCCAGCAGTGAATCGGTGGGACTCACTAATGAAAAACTGTTTTTT	CASSESVGLTNEKLFF
TRBD1	TRBV6-1	TRBJ2-3	-	TGTGCCAGCATGGATAGGGGGCGCACAGATACGCAGTATTTT	CASMDRGRTDTQYF
-	TRBV5-4	TRBJ1-1	-	TGTGCCAGCAGCTCAAAACGACAGGCATCCACTGAAGCTTTCTTT	CASSSKRQASTEAFF
TRBD1	TRBV2	TRBJ1-5	-	TGTGCCAGCCGACTTGAGACAGGGAAAGGGGATCAGCCCCAGCATTTT	CASRLETGKGDQPQHF
-	TRBV19	TRBJ1-2	few	TGTGCCAGTAAATGGAGGTTGGGCAGCACTAACTATGGCTACACCTTC	CASKWRLGSTNYGYTF
-	TRBV7-2	TRBJ1-1	-	TGTGCCAGCAGCTTAGATTCTGTTTCTGAAGCTTTCTTT	CASSLDSVSEAFF
-	TRBV4-1	TRBJ1-3	-	TGCGCCAGCAGCCAAGATTCCCGGGGGTCTGGAAACACCATATATTTT	CASSQDSRGSGNTIYF
TRBD1	TRBV9	TRBJ1-2	-	TGTGCCAGCAGCTCCCGGGACAGGGGGTATGGCTACACCTTC	CASSSRDRGYGYTF
-	TRBV13	TRBJ2-1	few	TGTGCCAGCAGCTTACTCCAGAATGAGCAGTTCTTC	CASSLLQNEQFF
TRBD2	TRBV2	TRBJ2-5	-	TGTGCCAGCAGTGATAGGGCAGGGAGGGGAGAGACCCAGTACTTC	CASSDRAGRGETQYF
TRBD1	TRBV19	TRBJ1-2	-	TGTGCCAGTAGTATCGACAGGGGGACCGGGGGCTACACCTTC	CASSIDRGTGGYTF
TRBD2	TRBV19	TRBJ2-7	-	TGTGCCAGTAGTATAGGGGGACTAATCTACGAGCAGTACTTC	CASSIGGLIYEQYF
TRBD1	TRBV5-6	TRBJ1-2	-	TGTGCCAGCAGCACCCGGACAGGGGTCATTGGCTACACCTTC	CASSTRTGVIGYTF
TRBD1	TRBV4-1	TRBJ1-5	-	TGCGCCAGCACCCCTTCGGGACAGGGTAGTCAGCCCCAGCATTTT	CASTPSGQGSQPQHF
-	TRBV13	TRBJ2-2	-	TGTGCCAGCAGCTCCCATGGAGGCGGGGAGCTGTTTTTT	CASSSHGGGELFF
-	TRBV4-1	TRBJ1-2	-	TGCGCCAGCAGCCAAGAGGTGACAGGAAATGGCTACACCTTC	CASSQEVTGNGYTF
-	TRBV27	TRBJ1-6	-	TGTGCCAGCAGTCCAGGGGACGGACTCAATTCACCCCTCCACTTT	CASSPGDGLNSPLHF
TRBD2	TRBV13	TRBJ2-7	-	TGTGCCAGCAGCTTCCTTCCGGCGGGAGGGTACGAGCAGTACTTC	CASSFLPAGGYEQYF
-	TRBV30	TRBJ2-7	few	TGTGCCTGTTCAGGGCAGGACTCCTACGAGCAGTACTTC	CACSGQDSYEQYF
-	TRBV9	TRBJ2-7	large	TGTGCCAGCAGCGAGGACGGGGATACTTACGAGCAGTACTTC	CASSEDGDTYEQYF
TRBD1	TRBV7-9	TRBJ1-3	-	TGTGCCAGCAGCTTAAGACACCGGGACAGCGGAAACACCATATATTTT	CASSLRHRDSGNTIYF
-	TRBV10-3	TRBJ2-3	-	TGTGCCGCAGGGGACGGAGACAGCACAGATACGCAGTATTTT	CAAGDGDSTDTQYF
-	TRBV30	TRBJ1-1	-	TGTGCCTGGACCCCCCGGAGGGGTTTCACTGAAGCTTTCTTT	CAWTPRRGFTEAFF
-	TRBV6-5	TRBJ1-2	once	TGTGCCAGCAGTTACGGGACAACATATGGCTACACCTTC	CASSYGTTYGYTF
-	TRBV5-5	TRBJ1-2	once	TGTGCCAGCAGCCCAGGGGCTACCCGTACCATTAACTATGGCTACACCTTC	CASSPGATRTINYGYTF
-	TRBV19	TRBJ1-1	few	TGTGCCAGCTGCACTGAAGCTTTCTTT	CASCTEAFF